This TCR beta chain was obtained from a study of shared clonotypes between healthy human individuals. Measured with immunoSEQ multiplex PCR; TCRdb has only the in-frame clones, and not every one. The sample records some 2,400,000 clones, approximately 96% being singletons. Germline V gene sequence: CDR1 KGHSH, CDR2 LQKENI. The length of the CDR3 is 16 residues. Trimming at V came to 1 base and at J to 4 bases, leaving 9 bases not matched to a gene. The chain recombines TRBV18 with TRBJ2-7; TRBD2 matches 8 bases. Sequencing was carried out using naive CD4+ T cells sorted from blood. The subset: CD45RA+ positively selected. The source of this sequence is a man in his late teens or twenties in good health. CDR3: CASSPLQAGAGYEQYF. The CDR3 nucleotides are TGTGCCAGCTCACCACTTCAAGCGGGAGCGGGGTACGAGCAGTACTTC.